The clone carrying this TCR beta chain came up many times. This record belongs to a study of human T cells and chemical hapten exposure. Described time point: pre-sensitization, week 0. Treatment meaning: therapeutic diphenylcyclopropenone sensitization with weekly scalp DPC. The authors extracted total RNA from unfractionated whole blood. TCRdb re-analysed the RACE reads in MiXCR, keeping a single row per CDR3 protein. The sample carries under 65,000 distinct CDR3 sequences, 9.4% recorded once. The CDR3 length is 14 residues. Germline CDR1 reads SGHVS; CDR2 reads FQNEAQ. V dropped 2 bases and J dropped 7 bases, with 12 bases sitting between them.

Sequenced here: whole blood, sampled in connection with sensitization to the hapten diphenylcyclopropenone (DPC). The chain employs TRBV7-8 and TRBJ1-5, with a possible D match to TRBD1 (5 bases). The TCR was taken from a middle-aged woman with alopecia areata. Some clones in this sample may be carry-over from other donors' samples. In nucleotides, the CDR3 is TGTGCCAGCAGCTTAAAAGGGGCGGGACAGCCCCAGCATTTT. This translates into CASSLKGAGQPQHF.